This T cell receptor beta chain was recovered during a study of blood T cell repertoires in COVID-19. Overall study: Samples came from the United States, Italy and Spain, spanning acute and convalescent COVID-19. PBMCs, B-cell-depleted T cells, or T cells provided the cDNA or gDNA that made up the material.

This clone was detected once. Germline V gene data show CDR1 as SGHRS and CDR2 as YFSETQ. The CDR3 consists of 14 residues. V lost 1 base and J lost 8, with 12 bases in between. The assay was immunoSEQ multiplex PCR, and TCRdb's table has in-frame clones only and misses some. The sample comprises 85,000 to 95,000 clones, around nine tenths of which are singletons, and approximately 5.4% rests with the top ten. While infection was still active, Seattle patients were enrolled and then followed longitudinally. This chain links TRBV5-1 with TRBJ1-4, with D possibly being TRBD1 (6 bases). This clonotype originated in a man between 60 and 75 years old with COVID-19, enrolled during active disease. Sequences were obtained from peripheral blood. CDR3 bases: TGCGCCAGCAGCTTGACAGGGACTACAGAAAAACTGTTTTTT. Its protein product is CASSLTGTTEKLFF.